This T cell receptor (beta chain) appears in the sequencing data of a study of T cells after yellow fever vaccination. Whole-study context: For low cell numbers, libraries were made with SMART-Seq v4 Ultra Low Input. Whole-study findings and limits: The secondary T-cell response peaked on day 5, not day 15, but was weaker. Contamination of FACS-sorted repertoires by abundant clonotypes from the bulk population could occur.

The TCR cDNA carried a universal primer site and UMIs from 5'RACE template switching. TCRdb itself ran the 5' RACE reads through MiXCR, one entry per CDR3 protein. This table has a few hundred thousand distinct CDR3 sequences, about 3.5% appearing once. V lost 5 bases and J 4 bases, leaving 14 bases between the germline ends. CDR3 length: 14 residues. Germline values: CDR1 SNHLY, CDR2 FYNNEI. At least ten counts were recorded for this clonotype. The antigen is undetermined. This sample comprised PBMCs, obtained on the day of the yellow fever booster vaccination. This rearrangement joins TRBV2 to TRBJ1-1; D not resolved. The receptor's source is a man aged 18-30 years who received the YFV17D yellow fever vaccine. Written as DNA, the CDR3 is TGTGCCAGCAGTACACCGCCCACCTCCACTGAAGCTTTCTTT. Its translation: CASSTPPTSTEAFF. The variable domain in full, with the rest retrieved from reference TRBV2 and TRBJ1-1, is EPEVTQTPSHQVTQMGQEVILRCVPISNHLYFYWYRQILGQKVEFLVSFYNNEISEKSEIFDDQFSVERPDGSNFTLKIRSTKLEDSAMYFCASSTPPTSTEAFFGQGTRLTVV.